This TCR beta chain was observed in a study of blood T cell repertoires in COVID-19. Study information: From the United States, Italy and Spain came samples of acute and convalescent COVID-19. T cells, B-cell-depleted T cells, or PBMCs provided the cDNA or gDNA that served as material.

Original analysis: Reference gene primer amplification gave nucleated cell count estimates. Measured with immunoSEQ multiplex PCR; TCRdb has only the in-frame clones, and not every one. The DNA gave D and trimming, while V, J and clone size come from that table. The sample carries some 200,000 clones, roughly 82% recorded once. This clone was seen more than once but under ten times. Trimming shortened V by 3 bases and J by 2 bases, and 11 bases separated the two germline ends. This CDR3 region has 14 residues. Per the germline V gene, CDR1 is DFQATT and CDR2 is SNEGSKA (reference sequence). This TCR derives from an older woman with acute COVID-19. The material sequenced was PBMCs or T cells enriched from blood (not recorded which). This chain connects TRBV20-1 to TRBJ1-3, with D possibly matching TRBD1 (5 bases). In DNA form, the CDR3 reads TGCAGTGCTAGTTCAGGGTTGGCTGGAAACACCATATATTTT. It translates to CSASSGLAGNTIYF.